This TCR beta chain was captured in a study of glioma-infiltrating T cells after dendritic cell vaccination. The PCR used 60 V beta and 13 J beta primers. The data were produced by immunoSEQ multiplex PCR, yet TCRdb's version contains in-frame clones alone and is incomplete. There are 90,000 to 95,000 clones in the sample; about 81% occur only once, and approximately 2.1% lies in the top ten. Time point here: after dendritic cell vaccination, including at tumor progression/relapse. Only patients with spare fresh-frozen tumor and over two years of follow-up were included. The CDR3 loop spans 16 amino acids. The V and J ends lost 4 bases and 11 bases, in that order; junction bases with no gene match: 14. CDR1 and CDR2 from the germline V gene are LNHDA and SQIVND (reference sequence).

The chain has TRBV19 and TRBJ2-3; 11 positions agree with TRBD1. The sample in question was blood, obtained after dendritic cell vaccination. This sequence was found in a human donor with glioblastoma. CDR3 region: CASSTRTGGAGNQQYF. The CDR3 DNA sequence: TGTGCCAGTAGTACAAGGACAGGGGGCGCGGGTAATCAGCAGTATTTT.